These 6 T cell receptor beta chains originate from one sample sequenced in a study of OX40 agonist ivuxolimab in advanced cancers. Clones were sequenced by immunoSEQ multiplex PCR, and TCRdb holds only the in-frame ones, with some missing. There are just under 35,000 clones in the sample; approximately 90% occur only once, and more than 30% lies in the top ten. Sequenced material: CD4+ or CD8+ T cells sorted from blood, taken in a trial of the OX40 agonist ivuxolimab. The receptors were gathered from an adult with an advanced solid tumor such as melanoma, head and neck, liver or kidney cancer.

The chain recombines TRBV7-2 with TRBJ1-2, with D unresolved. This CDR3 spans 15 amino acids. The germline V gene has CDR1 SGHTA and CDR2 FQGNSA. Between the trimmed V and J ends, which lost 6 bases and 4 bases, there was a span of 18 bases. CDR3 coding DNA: TGTGCCAGCAGGGACGGGCCCTCGGGGAGCTATGGCTACACCTTC. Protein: CASRDGPSGSYGYTF.

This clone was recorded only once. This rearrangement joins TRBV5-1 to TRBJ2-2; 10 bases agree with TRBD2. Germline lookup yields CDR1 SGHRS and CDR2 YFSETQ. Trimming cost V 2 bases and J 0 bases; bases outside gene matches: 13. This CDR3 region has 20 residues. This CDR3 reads CASSFTLAGVRPSNTGELFF. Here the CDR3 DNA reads TGCGCCAGCAGCTTTACCCTAGCGGGAGTGCGTCCCTCGAACACCGGGGAGCTGTTTTTT.

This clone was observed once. CDR3 bases: TGTGCCACCGCAACGCTACAGGGGGTTACCTACGAGCAGTACTTC. Residues: CATATLQGVTYEQYF. This sequence joins TRBV15 and TRBJ2-7; 8 bases are a match to TRBD1. Looked up from germline, CDR1 is LNHNV and CDR2 is YYDKDF (reference sequence). Unmatched junction bases numbered 11, after V lost 8 bases and J lost 2 bases. The CDR3 consists of 15 residues.

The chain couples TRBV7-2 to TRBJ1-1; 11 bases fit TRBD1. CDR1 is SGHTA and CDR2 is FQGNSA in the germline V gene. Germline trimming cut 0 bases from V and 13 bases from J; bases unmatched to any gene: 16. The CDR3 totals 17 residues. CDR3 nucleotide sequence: TGTGCCAGCAGCTTAGCCTATTCGGGACAGGGGGTTTCGAAGGGTTTCTTT. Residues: CASSLAYSGQGVSKGFF.

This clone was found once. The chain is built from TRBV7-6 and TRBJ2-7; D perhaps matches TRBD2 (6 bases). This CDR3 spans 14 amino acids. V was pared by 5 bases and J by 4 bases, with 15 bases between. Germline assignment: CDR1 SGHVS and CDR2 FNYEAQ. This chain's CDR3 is CASSPLGTSYEQYF. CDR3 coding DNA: TGTGCCAGCAGCCCACTCGGGACTTCTTACGAGCAGTACTTC.

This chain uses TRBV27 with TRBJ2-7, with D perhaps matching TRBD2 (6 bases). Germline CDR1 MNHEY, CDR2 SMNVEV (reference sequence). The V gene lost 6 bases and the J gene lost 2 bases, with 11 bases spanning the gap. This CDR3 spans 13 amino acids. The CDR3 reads CASRGLDTYEQYF. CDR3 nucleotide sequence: TGTGCCAGCAGGGGACTGGATACCTACGAGCAGTACTTC.